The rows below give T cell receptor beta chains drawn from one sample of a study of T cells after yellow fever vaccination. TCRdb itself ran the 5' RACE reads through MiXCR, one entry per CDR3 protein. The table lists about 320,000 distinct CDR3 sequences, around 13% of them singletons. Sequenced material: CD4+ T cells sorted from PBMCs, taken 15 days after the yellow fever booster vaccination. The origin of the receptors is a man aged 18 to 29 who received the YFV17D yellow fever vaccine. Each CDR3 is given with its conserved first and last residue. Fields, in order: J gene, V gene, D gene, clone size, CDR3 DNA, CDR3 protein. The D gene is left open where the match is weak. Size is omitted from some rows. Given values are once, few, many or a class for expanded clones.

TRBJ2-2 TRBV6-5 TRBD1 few TGTGCCAGCAGTTGGTCCCGGGACAGGCTGAACACCGGGGAGCTGTTTTTT CASSWSRDRLNTGELFF
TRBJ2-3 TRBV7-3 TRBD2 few TGTGCCAGCAGCGAGGGAGGGCCCACAGATACGCAGTATTTT CASSEGGPTDTQYF
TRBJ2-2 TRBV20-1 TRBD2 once TGCAGTGCTCAGCGGGGGGGCCCCACCGGGGAGCTGTTTTTT CSAQRGGPTGELFF
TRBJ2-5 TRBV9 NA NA TGTGCCAGCAGCGTAGATCGAGGCCAGCAAGAGACCCAGTACTTC CASSVDRGQQETQYF
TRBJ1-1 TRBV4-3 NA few TGCGCCAGCAGCCAAGAGGGACCGAACACTGAAGCTTTCTTT CASSQEGPNTEAFF
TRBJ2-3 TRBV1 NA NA TGCACCAGCAGCCAAGCCAGGGGGACGGGAGATACGCAGTATTTT CTSSQARGTGDTQYF
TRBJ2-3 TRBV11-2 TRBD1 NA TGTGCCAGCAGCTTAAGGACAGGGGGAAGGAGAACAGATACGCAGTATTTT CASSLRTGGRRTDTQYF
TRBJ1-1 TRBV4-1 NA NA TGCGCCAGCAGACCTTTGGGTCTGCTGAACACTGAAGCTTTCTTT CASRPLGLLNTEAFF
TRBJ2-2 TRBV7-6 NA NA TGTGCCAGCAGCTTAGACCTGAGGCGCCGGGGCGTCACCGGGGAGCTGTTTTTT CASSLDLRRRGVTGELFF
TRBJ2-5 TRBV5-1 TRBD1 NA TGCGCCAGCAGTAAACAGGGGAAAGAAGAGACCCAGTACTTC CASSKQGKEETQYF
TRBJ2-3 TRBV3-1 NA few TGTGCCAGCAGCCAAGACAGCGTTACTACAGATACGCAGTATTTT CASSQDSVTTDTQYF
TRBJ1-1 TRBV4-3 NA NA TGCGCCAGCAGCCAAGATGGGGGCTTCCCGGGCACTGAAGCTTTCTTT CASSQDGGFPGTEAFF
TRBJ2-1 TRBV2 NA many TGTGCCAGCAGTGATGGGGGTGATCGGTACAATGAGCAGTTCTTC CASSDGGDRYNEQFF
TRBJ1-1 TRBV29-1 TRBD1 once TGCAGCGAAGGGACAGATAACACTGAAGCTTTCTTT CSEGTDNTEAFF
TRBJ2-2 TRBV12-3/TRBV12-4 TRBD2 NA TGTGCCAGCCGGACTAGCGGGGAGTACACCGGGGAGCTGTTTTTT CASRTSGEYTGELFF
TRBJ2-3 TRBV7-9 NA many TGTGCCAGCAGCTTTAGCGGCCGCACAGATACGCAGTATTTT CASSFSGRTDTQYF
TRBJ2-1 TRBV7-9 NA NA TGTGCCAGCAGCTTCGATAGGGTCGGCAATGAGCAGTTCTTC CASSFDRVGNEQFF
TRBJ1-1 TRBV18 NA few TGTGCCAGCTCACCAAACACCCGGGCTGGTGAAGCTTTCTTT CASSPNTRAGEAFF
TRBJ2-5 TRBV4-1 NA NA TGCGCCAGCAGCCAAGCCGCACAATCGGGGGTGACCCAGTACTTC CASSQAAQSGVTQYF
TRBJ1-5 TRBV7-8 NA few TGTGCCAGCAGCTTATGGGATGGTCAGCCCCAGCATTTT CASSLWDGQPQHF
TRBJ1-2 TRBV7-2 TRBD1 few TGTGCCAGCAGCTTAGGTCCCGGGACAGGGGGCTATGGCTACACCTTC CASSLGPGTGGYGYTF
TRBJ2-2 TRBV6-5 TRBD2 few TGTGCCAGCAGTTACGGGAGGGGAGGATATCCCGGGGAGCTGTTTTTT CASSYGRGGYPGELFF
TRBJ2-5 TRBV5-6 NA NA TGTGCCAGCAGATCAACTGCCTTCCAAGAGACCCAGTACTTC CASRSTAFQETQYF
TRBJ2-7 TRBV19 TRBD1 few TGTGCCAGTAGTAAATCAGGACAGGTCTTGTACGAGCAGTACTTC CASSKSGQVLYEQYF
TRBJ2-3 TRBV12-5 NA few TGTGCTAGTGGCCGCGGGGCCTTAGGGGATACGCAGTATTTT CASGRGALGDTQYF
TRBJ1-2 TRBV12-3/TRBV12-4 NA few TGTGCCAGCAGTCAAGGACGGTACTCCCTCTATGGCTACACCTTC CASSQGRYSLYGYTF
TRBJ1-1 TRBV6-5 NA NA TGTGCCAGCAGTTACTCAAACAGCCCCTTGAACACTGAAGCTTTCTTT CASSYSNSPLNTEAFF
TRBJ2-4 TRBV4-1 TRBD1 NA TGCGCCAGCAGCCGCGTTCGAGCCCGGACAGGGCTAGCCAAAAACATTCAGTACTTC CASSRVRARTGLAKNIQYF
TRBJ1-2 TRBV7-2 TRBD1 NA TGTGCCAGCAATGACCAGGTTGGGACAGGCCCTGGCTACACCTTC CASNDQVGTGPGYTF
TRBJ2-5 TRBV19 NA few TGTGCCACCGATGGGGCCGGGGGTCAAGGGACCCAGTACTTC CATDGAGGQGTQYF
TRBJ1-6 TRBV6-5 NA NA TGTGCCAGCTCCGGGACACGTAATTCACCCCTCCACTTT CASSGTRNSPLHF
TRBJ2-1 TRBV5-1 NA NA TGCGCCAGCAGCCTTGGGGACACACGGGGTGAGCAGTTCTTC CASSLGDTRGEQFF
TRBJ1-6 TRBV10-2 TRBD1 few TGCGCCAGCAGTCCTGACAGGGGAAATAGAAATTCACCCCTCCACTTT CASSPDRGNRNSPLHF
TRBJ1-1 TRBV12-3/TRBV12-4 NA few TGTGCCAGCAGCCCCCTGCCTGCTGAAGCTTTCTTT CASSPLPAEAFF
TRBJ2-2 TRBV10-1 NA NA TGCGCCAGCGCCCCGGGACAGAACACCGGGGAGCTGTTTTTT CASAPGQNTGELFF
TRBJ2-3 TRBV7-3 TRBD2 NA TGTGCCAGCAGCTCCTCGGGGGGGTACACAGATACGCAGTATTTT CASSSSGGYTDTQYF
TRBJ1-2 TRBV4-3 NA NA TGCGCCAGCAGCCAAACCCCCCCCGGCAGGGTGCCCTATGGCTACACCTTC CASSQTPPGRVPYGYTF
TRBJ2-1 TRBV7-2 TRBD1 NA TGTGCCAGTAGCCCCCAGGGGGCGAGATCGAATGAGCAGTTCTTC CASSPQGARSNEQFF
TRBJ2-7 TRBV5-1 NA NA TGCGCCAGCAGCTTGGATACAGCAACCTACGAGCAGTACTTC CASSLDTATYEQYF
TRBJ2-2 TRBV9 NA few TGTGCCAGCAGCGGGGAACAGGGGAACACCGGGGAGCTGTTTTTT CASSGEQGNTGELFF
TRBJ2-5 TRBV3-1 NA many TGTGCCAGCAGCCAAGAGGTGACCCAGTACTTC CASSQEVTQYF
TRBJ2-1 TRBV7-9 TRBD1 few TGTGCCAGCAGCTTAGAAGACAGGGGTAAGCAGTTCTTC CASSLEDRGKQFF
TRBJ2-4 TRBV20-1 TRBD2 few TGCAGTGCTAGACCCTACGGGACTAGCGGGCTGATTCAGTACTTC CSARPYGTSGLIQYF